This T cell receptor beta chain was retrieved from a study of shared clonotypes between healthy human individuals. Across the whole study: Per donor, three plates held CD4 naive cells, three held CD4 memory, two held CD8 naive and one held CD8 memory.

Points on this clone: Its target is not known. This CDR3 is also generated by other DNA sequences in the sample.

The deep-level immunoSEQ assay was used. Libraries were prepared by immunoSEQ multiplex PCR; TCRdb keeps only in-frame clonotypes and omits some of them. The table lists roughly 700,000 clones, around 72% of them singletons. General observations from the study: Read depth was anticipated to influence clonotype sharing among donors. The generation probabilities recorded for non-shared clonotypes fell below those of clonotypes shared by all four donors.

CDR3 length equals 16 residues. Germline values: CDR1 MGHRA, CDR2 YSYEKL. J was trimmed by 3 bases and V by 1 base; bases with no gene match: 4. This chain connects TRBV4-1 to TRBJ2-5; 11 bases line up with TRBD2. This receptor was taken from a woman aged 25 to 39 in good health. The sequenced sample consisted of memory CD4+ T cells sorted from blood. Subset reported: CD45RA-negative fraction. Here the CDR3 reads CASSQALAGGEETQYF. DNA of the CDR3: TGCGCCAGCAGCCAAGCCCTAGCGGGAGGAGAAGAGACCCAGTACTTC.